The rows below give T cell receptor beta chains drawn from one sample of a study of shared clonotypes between healthy human individuals. Data came from immunoSEQ multiplex PCR; TCRdb stores just in-frame clones and leaves some out. Of 550,000 to 750,000 clones in the sample, about 95% were seen once. The sample taken for sequencing was naive CD8+ T cells sorted from blood. The receptor set was obtained from a woman between 25 and 40 years old in good health. Each CDR3 is given with its conserved first and last residue. D genes are given only for firm matches. The size field is filled for only some rows; it gives once, few, many or a size class.

v_gene: TRBV21-1
abundance: -
d_gene: -
j_gene: TRBJ1-5
CDR3nt: TGTGCCAGCTCGACAGGGGTTCGCAATCAGCCCCAGCATTTT
CDR3aa: CASSTGVRNQPQHF

v_gene: TRBV7-8
abundance: -
d_gene: -
j_gene: TRBJ1-5
CDR3nt: TGTGCCAGCAGCTCCAGCCCCGGGTTTAATCAGCCCCAGCATTTT
CDR3aa: CASSSSPGFNQPQHF

v_gene: TRBV2
abundance: once
d_gene: -
j_gene: TRBJ2-1
CDR3nt: TGTGCCATCACCCGGGGGGCGGCCGGCAGCAATGAGCAGTTCTTC
CDR3aa: CAITRGAAGSNEQFF

v_gene: TRBV28
abundance: -
d_gene: TRBD1
j_gene: TRBJ1-5
CDR3nt: TGTGCCAGCACCATTGATGGGACAGGGGGTTGGAGCAATCAGCCCCAGCATTTT
CDR3aa: CASTIDGTGGWSNQPQHF

v_gene: TRBV5-1
abundance: -
d_gene: TRBD1
j_gene: TRBJ2-1
CDR3nt: TGCGCCAGCAGACTTGACAGGGGGCTGCAGTTCTTC
CDR3aa: CASRLDRGLQFF

v_gene: TRBV27
abundance: -
d_gene: -
j_gene: TRBJ2-7
CDR3nt: TGTGCCAGCAGTTTAGGGAGTCCCCTTTTCGAGCAGTACTTC
CDR3aa: CASSLGSPLFEQYF

v_gene: TRBV5-6
abundance: -
d_gene: TRBD2
j_gene: TRBJ2-5
CDR3nt: TGTGCCAGCAGCTTGGGGGGGTCAATGTGGGAGGGCCCTGAGACCCAGTACTTC
CDR3aa: CASSLGGSMWEGPETQYF

v_gene: TRBV28
abundance: once
d_gene: TRBD1
j_gene: TRBJ2-1
CDR3nt: TGTGCCAGCAGTTACCACTTACAGGGGGCGAGTGAGCAGTTCTTC
CDR3aa: CASSYHLQGASEQFF

v_gene: TRBV5-8
abundance: -
d_gene: -
j_gene: TRBJ2-2
CDR3nt: TGTGCCAGCAGCTTTGGTTTTGGGAACACCGGGGAGCTGTTTTTT
CDR3aa: CASSFGFGNTGELFF

v_gene: TRBV27
abundance: -
d_gene: TRBD1
j_gene: TRBJ2-7
CDR3nt: TGTGCCAGCAGGCCGGGACAGGGCCGCGAGCAGTACTTC
CDR3aa: CASRPGQGREQYF

v_gene: TRBV27
abundance: -
d_gene: -
j_gene: TRBJ2-5
CDR3nt: TGTGCCAGCAGATTCAGGGGGCGCGCGGGAGGGCCAGAGACCCAGTACTTC
CDR3aa: CASRFRGRAGGPETQYF

v_gene: TRBV7-9
abundance: -
d_gene: -
j_gene: TRBJ2-1
CDR3nt: TGTGCCAGCAGCCTGTGGACTAGGGGGATGGATGAGCAGTTCTTC
CDR3aa: CASSLWTRGMDEQFF

v_gene: TRBV5-6
abundance: -
d_gene: -
j_gene: TRBJ1-2
CDR3nt: TGTGCCAGCAGCCAGGACAGCCCCTATGGCTACACCTTC
CDR3aa: CASSQDSPYGYTF

v_gene: TRBV28
abundance: -
d_gene: -
j_gene: TRBJ1-2
CDR3nt: TGTGCCAGCAGTCTACTTCGTTTAGGGGACATCCTCTATGGCTACACCTTC
CDR3aa: CASSLLRLGDILYGYTF

v_gene: TRBV7-9
abundance: -
d_gene: TRBD1
j_gene: TRBJ2-5
CDR3nt: TGTGCCAGCTCCGAGACAGGGGCCCAAGAGACCCAGTACTTC
CDR3aa: CASSETGAQETQYF

v_gene: TRBV28
abundance: -
d_gene: TRBD2
j_gene: TRBJ2-4
CDR3nt: TGTGCCAGCAGTTCCCAGGGAGGGCACATTCAGTACTTC
CDR3aa: CASSSQGGHIQYF

v_gene: TRBV28
abundance: -
d_gene: TRBD2
j_gene: TRBJ2-3
CDR3nt: TGTGCCAGCAGGGGGGAGGGGCCGGATACGCAGTATTTT
CDR3aa: CASRGEGPDTQYF

v_gene: TRBV27
abundance: -
d_gene: TRBD2
j_gene: TRBJ2-7
CDR3nt: TGTGCCAGCAGTCCGTCAGCGGGAGGTTTGTATGAGCAGTACTTC
CDR3aa: CASSPSAGGLYEQYF

v_gene: TRBV4-1
abundance: -
d_gene: -
j_gene: TRBJ2-3
CDR3nt: TGCGCCAGCAGCCAAGTAGGGAGAAAGGATACGCAGTATTTT
CDR3aa: CASSQVGRKDTQYF

v_gene: TRBV6-5
abundance: -
d_gene: TRBD1
j_gene: TRBJ2-7
CDR3nt: TGTGCCAGCAGTCCCTCGGCAGGGGGATCCTACGAGCAGTACTTC
CDR3aa: CASSPSAGGSYEQYF

v_gene: TRBV5-1
abundance: -
d_gene: TRBD1
j_gene: TRBJ1-4
CDR3nt: TGCGCCAGCAGCCTTGGGGACAGGGGGCTTGTTGAAAAACTGTTTTTT
CDR3aa: CASSLGDRGLVEKLFF

v_gene: TRBV19
abundance: -
d_gene: TRBD1
j_gene: TRBJ1-1
CDR3nt: TGTGCCAGTAGTATAGGACAGGGGAGGACTGAAGCTTTCTTT
CDR3aa: CASSIGQGRTEAFF